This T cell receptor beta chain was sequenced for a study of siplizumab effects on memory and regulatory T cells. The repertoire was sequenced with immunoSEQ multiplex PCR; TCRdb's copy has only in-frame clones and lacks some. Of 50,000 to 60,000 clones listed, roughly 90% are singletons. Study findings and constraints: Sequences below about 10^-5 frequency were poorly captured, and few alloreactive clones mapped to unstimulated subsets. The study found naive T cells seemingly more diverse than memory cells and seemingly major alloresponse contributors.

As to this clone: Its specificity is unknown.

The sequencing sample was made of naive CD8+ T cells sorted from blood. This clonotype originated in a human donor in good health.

CDR3 residues: CASSQWDFVYEQYF. DNA for the CDR3: TGTGCCAGCAGCCAATGGGACTTCGTTTACGAGCAGTACTTC. The genes are TRBV14 and TRBJ2-7; possible D gene TRBD2, 6 bases. Germline V lookup: CDR1 SGHDN, CDR2 FVKESK. The CDR3 loop spans 14 amino acids. The V end was cut by 2 bases, the J end by 4 bases, with 12 bases between.